What follows describes a single T cell receptor (beta chain). Its recognized antigen is unknown. There are no base qualities to consult, and no much larger clone falls within one base. These data come from a study of blood T cell repertoires in COVID-19 (TCRdb year 2020). About the investigation overall: The collaborator samples originated in the United States, Italy and Spain and spanned the acute and convalescent phases of COVID-19. Samples came from the ongoing ImmuneRACE study (first 160 participants) plus 1,254 subjects from 6 global collaborators. A freely available public database, intended as a resource for researchers studying the immune response to SARS-CoV-2, is where the repertoires were released. Sample metadata almost always included a de-identified subject ID, COVID-19 status, age in years and sex. Deeply sampled blood TCRbeta repertoires from subjects exposed to, actively infected with, or recovered from COVID-19 were included in the dataset. HLA class I and class II types, where available, came from metadata supplied by the sample provider rather than from assay-based typing. The material from the prospective study consisted of cDNA or gDNA derived from T cells, B-cell-depleted T cells, or PBMCs. What the research found in general, with its limitations: Clinical and demographic metadata were provided uncurated, with the amount varying by source and participant.

The collaborating institutions used their own protocols to collect whole blood in K2EDTA tubes. Collaborator samples were shipped for TCRbeta analysis as frozen whole blood, isolated PBMCs, or DNA extracted from either sample type. Inclusive of the bounding cysteine and phenylalanine, the CDR3 is 16 residues long. Kept here is only the CDR3 DNA, which spans 48 bases and is read in frame from base 1. V lost 0 bases and J lost 0 bases; the stretch between them is 11 bases long. The CDR1 and CDR2 encoded by the germline V gene (reference sequence) are SGHNT and YYREEE. The immunoSEQ Assay, a bias-controlled multiplex PCR, was used to amplify TCRbeta CDR3 regions from genomic DNA. As for how the authors treated the data: The number of nucleated cells in each sample was estimated from the amplification of reference gene primers within the assay. Sequence reads were collapsed and filtered to measure the absolute abundance of every unique TCRbeta CDR3 rearrangement. For each sample, productive Simpson clonality was calculated as the square root of Simpson's diversity index across productive rearrangements. Held by TCRdb, this immuneACCESS table contains in-frame sequences only and omits some clones. Under half of the omission traces to an unresolved V gene where checked; the cause of the rest is unknown. V and J calls and clone size are as listed in that table; D and trimming were resolved from the DNA. The sample table holds 200,000 to 250,000 clones, of which about four fifths were seen once. The ten largest clones represent about 7.3% of the sample.

What was sequenced was peripheral blood. The V and J segments used are TRBV5-4 and TRBJ2-3; a weak D assignment points to TRBD2 (6 bases agree). This receptor was obtained from a woman in her fifties or sixties with active or convalescent COVID-19. The DNA is as follows: TGTGCCAGCAGCTTGGAGGCGGGGTTAAGCACAGATACGCAGTATTTT. Its translation reads: CASSLEAGLSTDTQYF. Here the CDR3 is joined to the reference TRBV5-4 and TRBJ2-3 genes, and the full variable domain is: ETGVTQSPTHLIKTRGQQVTLRCSSQSGHNTVSWYQQALGQGPQFIFQYYREEENGRGNFPPRFSGLQFPNYSSELNVNALELDDSALYLCASSLEAGLSTDTQYFGPGTRLTVL.